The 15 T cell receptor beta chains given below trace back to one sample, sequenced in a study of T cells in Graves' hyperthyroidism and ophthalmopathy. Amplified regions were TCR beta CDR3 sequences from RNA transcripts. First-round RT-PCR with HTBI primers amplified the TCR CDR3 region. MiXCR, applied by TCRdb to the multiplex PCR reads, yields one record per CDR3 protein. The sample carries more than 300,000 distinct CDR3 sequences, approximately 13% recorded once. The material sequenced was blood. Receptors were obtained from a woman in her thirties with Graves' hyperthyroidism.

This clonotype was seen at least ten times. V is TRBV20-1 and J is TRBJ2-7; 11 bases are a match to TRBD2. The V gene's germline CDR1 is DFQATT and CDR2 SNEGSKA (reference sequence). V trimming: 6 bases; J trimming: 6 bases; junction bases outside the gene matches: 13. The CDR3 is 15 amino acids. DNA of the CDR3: TGCAGTGCGAGCCCTCTTAGCGGGAGGGCCCGCGAGCAGTACTTC. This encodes CSASPLSGRAREQYF.

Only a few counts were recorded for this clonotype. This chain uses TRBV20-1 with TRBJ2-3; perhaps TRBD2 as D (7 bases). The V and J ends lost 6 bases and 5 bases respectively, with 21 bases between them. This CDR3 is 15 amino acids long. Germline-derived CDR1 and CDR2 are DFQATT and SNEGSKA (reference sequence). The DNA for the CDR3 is TGCAGTGCCTGCCGGGCGGGGGCCGGTTTAGATACGCAGTATTTT. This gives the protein CSACRAGAGLDTQYF.

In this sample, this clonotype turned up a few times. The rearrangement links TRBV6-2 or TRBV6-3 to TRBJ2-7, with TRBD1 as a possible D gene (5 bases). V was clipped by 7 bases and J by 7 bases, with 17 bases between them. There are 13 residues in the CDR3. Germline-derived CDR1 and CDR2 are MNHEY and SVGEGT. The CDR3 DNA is TGTGCCAGCAACTCAAGGGGCTTAAGGGAGCAGTACTTC. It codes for CASNSRGLREQYF.

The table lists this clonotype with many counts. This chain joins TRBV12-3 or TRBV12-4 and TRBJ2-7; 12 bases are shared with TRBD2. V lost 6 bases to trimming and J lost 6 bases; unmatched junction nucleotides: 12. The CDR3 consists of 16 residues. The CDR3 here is CASRRTSGIGVGEQYF. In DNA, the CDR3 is TGTGCCAGCAGAAGGACTAGCGGGATTGGCGTGGGCGAGCAGTACTTC.

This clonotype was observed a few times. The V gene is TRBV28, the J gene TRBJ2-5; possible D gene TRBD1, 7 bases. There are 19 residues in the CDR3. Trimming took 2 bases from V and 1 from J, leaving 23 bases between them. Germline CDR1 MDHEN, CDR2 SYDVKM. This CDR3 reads CASSLPTGSGGGFQETQYF. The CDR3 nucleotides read TGTGCCAGCAGTTTACCCACAGGGTCAGGGGGAGGATTCCAAGAGACCCAGTACTTC.

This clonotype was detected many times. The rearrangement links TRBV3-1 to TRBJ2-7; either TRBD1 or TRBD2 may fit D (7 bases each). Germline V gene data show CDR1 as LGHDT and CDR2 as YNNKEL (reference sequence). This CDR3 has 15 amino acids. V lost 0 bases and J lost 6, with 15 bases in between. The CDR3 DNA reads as TGTGCCAGCAGCCAAGACAGGGGGGGTTCTCTCGAGCAGTACTTC. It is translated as CASSQDRGGSLEQYF.

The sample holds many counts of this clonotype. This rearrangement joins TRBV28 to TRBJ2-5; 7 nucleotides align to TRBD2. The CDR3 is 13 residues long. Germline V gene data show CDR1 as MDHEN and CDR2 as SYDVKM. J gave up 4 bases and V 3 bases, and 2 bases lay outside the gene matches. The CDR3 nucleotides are TGTGCCAGCAGTTTCGCGGGGGTAGAGACCCAGTACTTC. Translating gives CASSFAGVETQYF.

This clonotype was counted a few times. DNA of the CDR3: TGCAGCGTTGAGAGGCGAGATGAGCAGTTCTTC. Protein sequence: CSVERRDEQFF. This chain connects TRBV29-1 to TRBJ2-1; D gene unclear. Germline V gene sequence: CDR1 SQVTM, CDR2 ANQGSEA. The CDR3 extends over 11 amino acids. Trimming cost V 3 bases and J 8 bases, with 8 bases left between them.

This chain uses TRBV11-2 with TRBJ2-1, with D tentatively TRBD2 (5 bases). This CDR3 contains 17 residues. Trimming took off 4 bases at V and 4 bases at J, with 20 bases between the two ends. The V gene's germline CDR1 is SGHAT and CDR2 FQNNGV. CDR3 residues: CASSSGVRASVYNEQFF. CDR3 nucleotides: TGTGCCAGCAGCTCCGGGGTTCGTGCTTCGGTGTACAATGAGCAGTTCTTC.

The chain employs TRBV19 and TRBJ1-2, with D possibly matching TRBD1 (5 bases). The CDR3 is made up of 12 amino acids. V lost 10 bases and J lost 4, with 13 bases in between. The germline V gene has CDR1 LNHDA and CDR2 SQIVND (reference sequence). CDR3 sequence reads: CATRDSLYGYTF. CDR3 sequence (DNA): TGTGCCACGAGAGACAGTCTCTATGGCTACACCTTC.

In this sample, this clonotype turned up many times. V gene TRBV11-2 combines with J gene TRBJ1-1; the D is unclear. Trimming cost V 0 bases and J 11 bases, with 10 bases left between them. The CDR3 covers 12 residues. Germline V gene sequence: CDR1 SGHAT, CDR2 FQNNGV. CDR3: CASSLDVTGAFF. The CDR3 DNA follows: TGTGCCAGCAGCTTAGACGTAACGGGGGCTTTCTTT. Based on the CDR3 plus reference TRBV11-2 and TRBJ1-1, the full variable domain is EAGVAQSPRYKIIEKRQSVAFWCNPISGHATLYWYQQILGQGPKLLIQFQNNGVVDDSQLPKDRFSAERLKGVDSTLKIQPAKLEDSAVYLCASSLDVTGAFFGQGTRLTVV.

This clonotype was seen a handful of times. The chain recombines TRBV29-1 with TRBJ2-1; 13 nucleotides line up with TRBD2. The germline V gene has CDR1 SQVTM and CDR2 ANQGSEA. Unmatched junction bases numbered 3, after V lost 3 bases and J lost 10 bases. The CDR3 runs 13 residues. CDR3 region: CSVDTSGREEQFF. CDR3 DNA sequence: TGCAGCGTTGATACTAGCGGGAGGGAGGAGCAGTTCTTC.

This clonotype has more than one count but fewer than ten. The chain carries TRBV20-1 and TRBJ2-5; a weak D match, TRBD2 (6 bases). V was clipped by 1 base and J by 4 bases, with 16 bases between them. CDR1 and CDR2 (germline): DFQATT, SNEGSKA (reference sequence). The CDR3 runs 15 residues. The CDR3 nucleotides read TGCAGTGCTAGAGTGGTGCGGGAAGGAGGAGAGACCCAGTACTTC. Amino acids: CSARVVREGGETQYF.

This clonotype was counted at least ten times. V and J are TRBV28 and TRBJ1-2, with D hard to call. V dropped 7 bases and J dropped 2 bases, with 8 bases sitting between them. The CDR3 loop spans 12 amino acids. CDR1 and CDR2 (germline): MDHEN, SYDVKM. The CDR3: CASKTPNYGYTF. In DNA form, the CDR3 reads TGTGCCAGCAAGACCCCCAACTATGGCTACACCTTC.

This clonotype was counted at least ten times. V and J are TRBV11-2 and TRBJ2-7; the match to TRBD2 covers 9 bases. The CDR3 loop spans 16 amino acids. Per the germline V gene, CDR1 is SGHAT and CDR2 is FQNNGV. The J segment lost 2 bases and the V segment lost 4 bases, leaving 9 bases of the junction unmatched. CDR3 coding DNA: TGTGCCAGCAGCTCCAGTAGCGGGAGCATAGCCTACGAGCAGTACTTC. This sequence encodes CASSSSSGSIAYEQYF.